The clone carrying this T cell receptor beta chain was detected once. This record belongs to a study of OX40 agonist ivuxolimab in advanced cancers. Looking at the study overall: From roughly 20 to 79 years was the age range, with a mean of 60 years, and about 83% were male. A history of anti-PD-1, anti-PD-L1 or anti-CTLA-4 therapy was acceptable, and over 35% had some.

Repertoires were generated with immunoSEQ multiplex PCR, while TCRdb's copy carries only in-frame clones and drops some. The sample shows about 63,000 clones, about 88% of them seen only once. The CDR3 is made up of 15 amino acids. V lost 3 bases to trimming and J lost 2 bases, with 12 bases between them. Per the germline V gene, CDR1 is SEHNR and CDR2 is FQNEAQ (reference sequence). The receptor comes from an adult with an advanced solid tumor such as melanoma, head and neck, liver or kidney cancer. The specimen was CD4+ or CD8+ T cells sorted from blood, collected in a trial of the OX40 agonist ivuxolimab. The chain carries TRBV7-9 and TRBJ2-3, with D tentatively TRBD2 (6 bases). CDR3 bases: TGTGCCAGCAGCTTTGGGGACTCCCCCACAGATACGCAGTATTTT. Translating it yields CASSFGDSPTDTQYF. The full variable domain, in which reference TRBV7-9 and TRBJ2-3 provide the parts outside the CDR3, is DTGVSQNPRHKITKRGQNVTFRCDPISEHNRLYWYRQTLGQGPEFLTYFQNEAQLEKSRLLSDRFSAERPKGSFSTLEIQRTEQGDSAMYLCASSFGDSPTDTQYFGPGTRLTVL.